The 12 T cell receptor beta chains listed next were all sequenced from one sample in a study of blood T cell repertoires in COVID-19. TCRdb keeps only in-frame clones here, not all; method: immunoSEQ multiplex PCR. The sample carries around 300,000 clones, 85% recorded once. The sequencing input was peripheral blood. The receptors stem from a woman aged 45-65 years with active or convalescent COVID-19.

This chain uses TRBV12-3 or TRBV12-4 with TRBJ2-7, with 8 bases that match TRBD2. J was trimmed by 7 bases and V by 6 bases; bases with no gene match: 5. The CDR3 totals 12 residues. The CDR3 region is CASRSTGGEQYF. The CDR3 nucleotides are TGTGCCAGCAGATCAACGGGGGGGGAGCAGTACTTC.

The rearrangement uses TRBV19 and TRBJ1-5; TRBD1 might be the D (6 bases). The CDR3 spans 15 residues. Germline V gene sequence: CDR1 LNHDA, CDR2 SQIVND (reference sequence). V lost 4 bases and J 6 bases, leaving 16 bases between the germline ends. DNA of the CDR3: TGTGCCAGTAGTACGACAGGTCCCAGCGGTCAGCCCCAGCATTTT. Its protein product is CASSTTGPSGQPQHF.

The chain carries TRBV6-1 and TRBJ1-1, with D possibly being TRBD1 (6 bases). V was clipped by 4 bases and J by 6 bases, with 21 bases between them. The CDR3 is made up of 16 amino acids. Germline V gives CDR1 MNHNS, CDR2 SASEGT. This chain's CDR3 is CASSGPGGGGPSEAFF. The CDR3 DNA sequence: TGTGCCAGCAGTGGACCGGGGGGGGGCGGACCCTCTGAAGCTTTCTTT.

This clone has more than one count but fewer than ten. The chain combines TRBV3-1 (or the pseudogene TRBV3-2) with TRBJ2-2, with D tentatively TRBD2 (5 bases). Trimming shortened V by 4 bases and J by 4 bases, and 7 bases separated the two germline ends. CDR3 length: 13 residues. Per germline, CDR1 LGHDT and CDR2 YNNKEL (reference sequence). CDR3 DNA: TGTGCCAGCAGCCCCGGAGGCACCGGGGAGCTGTTTTTT. Its translation: CASSPGGTGELFF.

V is TRBV6-5 and J is TRBJ1-5, with D possibly TRBD1 on 6 matching bases. Germline loops: CDR1 MNHEY, CDR2 SVGAGI. Between the trimmed V and J ends, which lost 0 bases and 6 bases, there was a span of 15 bases. This CDR3 is 16 amino acids long. CDR3: CASSYSAQGITQPQHF. CDR3 bases: TGTGCCAGCAGTTACTCAGCGCAGGGGATAACTCAGCCCCAGCATTTT.

The CDR3: CASSLAGNQPQHF. CDR3 bases: TGTGCCAGCAGCCTGGCAGGGAATCAGCCCCAGCATTTT. The rearrangement joins TRBV3-1 (or the pseudogene TRBV3-2) to TRBJ1-5; tentatively, D is TRBD1 (5 bases). CDR1 is LGHDT, CDR2 YNNKEL, per germline (reference sequence). The CDR3 length is 13 residues. V dropped 4 bases and J dropped 4 bases, with 8 bases sitting between them.

V is TRBV7-9 and J is TRBJ2-5; 9 bases line up with TRBD2. The germline CDR1 and CDR2 sequences are SEHNR and FQNEAQ (reference sequence). Losses at the gene ends were 5 bases for V and 5 bases for J; bases not matched to a gene: 9. The CDR3 totals 15 residues. The CDR3 reads CASSPWAGGLETQYF. The DNA for the CDR3 is TGTGCCAGCAGCCCTTGGGCGGGAGGGCTGGAGACCCAGTACTTC.

The chain has TRBV9 and TRBJ1-2; D might be TRBD1 (5 bases). V was clipped by 0 bases and J by 2 bases, with 8 bases between them. The CDR3 loop spans 14 amino acids. Germline CDR1 SGDLS, CDR2 YYNGEE. CDR3 sequence reads: CASSVDQGNYGYTF. The CDR3 nucleotides are TGTGCCAGCAGCGTAGACCAGGGAAACTATGGCTACACCTTC. The variable domain in full, completed from reference TRBV9 and TRBJ1-2, reads DSGVTQTPKHLITATGQRVTLRCSPRSGDLSVYWYQQSLDQGLQFLIQYYNGEERAKGNILERFSAQQFPDLHSELNLSSLELGDSALYFCASSVDQGNYGYTFGSGTRLTVV.

This chain connects TRBV2 to TRBJ1-4; 8 nucleotides match TRBD1. V lost 6 bases to trimming and J lost 5 bases; unmatched junction nucleotides: 8. This CDR3 region has 15 residues. Germline V gives CDR1 SNHLY, CDR2 FYNNEI. The CDR3 loop reads CASSVYRGENEKLFF. The CDR3 DNA sequence: TGTGCCAGCAGCGTATACAGGGGGGAGAATGAAAAACTGTTTTTT.

V usage is TRBV28 and J usage is TRBJ1-2; 7 bases are shared with TRBD1. CDR1 is MDHEN and CDR2 is SYDVKM in the germline V gene. CDR3 length equals 17 residues. Trimming took 4 bases from V and 4 from J; bases not matched to a gene: 15. As DNA, the CDR3 is TGTGCCAGCAGTTCACGACAGGGACCTCGGAGTCCCTATGGCTACACCTTC. It is translated as CASSSRQGPRSPYGYTF.

The chain carries TRBV28 and TRBJ1-5; D may be TRBD1 (5 bases). V lost 3 bases and J 5 bases, leaving 8 bases between the germline ends. Germline V gives CDR1 MDHEN, CDR2 SYDVKM. This CDR3 contains 13 residues. CDR3 in amino acids: CASSLDNHQPQHF. The CDR3 DNA reads as TGTGCCAGCAGTTTGGACAACCATCAGCCCCAGCATTTT.

Comments on this clone: Germline and junction disagree at one end, which may indicate a read error. CDR3 coding DNA: TGTACCAGCTCACAGATAACAGAATTCTCTGGAAACACCATATATTTT. Its protein product is CTSSQITEFSGNTIYF. The V and J genes are TRBV18 and TRBJ1-3; no clear D gene. CDR3 length equals 16 residues. The germline CDR1 and CDR2 sequences are KGHSH and LQKENI.